A single sample is the source of the 22 T cell receptor beta chains below, sequenced in a study of STAT5B mutations in CD4+ large granular lymphocyte leukemia. Some clones are missing from TCRdb's copy, which holds only in-frame ones; the method was immunoSEQ multiplex PCR. The sample holds under 35,000 clones, roughly 72% seen once. The specimen was CD4+ T cells from blood buffy coats. The receptors originated from a human donor in good health.

This clone has a handful of counts. The V gene is TRBV2, the J gene TRBJ1-1; no definite D call. Germline V CDR1 and CDR2: SNHLY, FYNNEI. The V and J ends lost 4 bases and 3 bases respectively, with 6 bases between them. The CDR3 spans 12 residues. The CDR3, as DNA: TGTGCCAGCAGTGGTGGCGACACTGAAGCTTTCTTT. Residues: CASSGGDTEAFF.

This rearrangement joins TRBV19 to TRBJ1-1, with TRBD1 identical over 10 bases. V trimming: 6 bases; J trimming: 3 bases; junction bases outside the gene matches: 4. In germline, CDR1 is LNHDA, CDR2 SQIVND (reference sequence). The CDR3 length is 14 residues. CDR3 sequence reads: CASSLDRGYTEAFF. The CDR3 DNA reads TGTGCCAGTAGCCTGGACAGGGGGTACACTGAAGCTTTCTTT.

This clone was observed a few times. The CDR3 loop is CSVNGGQGLNTEAFF. The CDR3 DNA sequence: TGCAGCGTCAACGGCGGACAGGGGTTGAACACTGAAGCTTTCTTT. This sequence joins TRBV29-1 and TRBJ1-1, with 9 bases identical to TRBD1. The germline gives CDR1 SQVTM, CDR2 ANQGSEA. The length of the CDR3 is 15 residues. The ends lost 6 bases at V and 0 bases at J; junction bases unmatched: 8.

The rearrangement uses TRBV7-2 and TRBJ2-7; TRBD1 matches 7 bases. Germline V gene lookup returns CDR1 SGHTA and CDR2 FQGNSA. The V and J ends lost 1 base and 3 bases, in that order; junction bases with no gene match: 3. CDR3 length: 14 residues. CDR3 sequence reads: CASSLGTGFYEQYF. DNA for the CDR3: TGTGCCAGCAGCTTAGGGACAGGCTTCTACGAGCAGTACTTC.

The chain carries TRBV5-4 and TRBJ2-7; tentative D call: TRBD2 (6 bases). Looked up from germline, CDR1 is SGHNT and CDR2 is YYREEE (reference sequence). V lost 3 bases and J lost 7, with 14 bases in between. The CDR3 covers 13 residues. The CDR3 region has the DNA TGTGCCAGCAGCTCGACCTGGGGGAGGGAGCAGTACTTC. Encoded protein: CASSSTWGREQYF.

Here the CDR3 DNA reads TGTGCCAGCAGCTTAGGAGGGAGGGGCTACGAGCAGTACTTC. It codes for CASSLGGRGYEQYF. The chain couples TRBV7-2 to TRBJ2-7; TRBD2 agrees at 7 bases. With 1 base clipped from V and 3 bases from J, the junction kept 3 bases outside the gene matches. The CDR3 length is 14 residues. Germline CDR1 reads SGHTA; CDR2 reads FQGNSA.

The chain employs TRBV19 and TRBJ2-3; 9 nucleotides align to TRBD2. V was pared by 6 bases and J by 2 bases, with 9 bases of the junction left unmatched. The germline CDR1 and CDR2 sequences are LNHDA and SQIVND (reference sequence). This CDR3 has 16 residues. CDR3 DNA sequence: TGTGCCAGTAGCTACAGTAGCGGGGGCTACACAGATACGCAGTATTTT. The encoded protein is CASSYSSGGYTDTQYF. Complete variable domain (other parts from reference TRBV19 and TRBJ2-3): DGGITQSPKYLFRKEGQNVTLSCEQNLNHDAMYWYRQDPGQGLRLIYYSQIVNDFQKGDIAEGYSVSREKKESFPLTVTSAQKNPTAFYLCASSYSSGGYTDTQYFGPGTRLTVL.

The chain employs TRBV4-1 and TRBJ2-2, with 9 positions matching TRBD1. Germline loops: CDR1 MGHRA, CDR2 YSYEKL. V was clipped by 4 bases and J by 4 bases; unmatched bases: 4. The CDR3 loop spans 15 amino acids. This CDR3 is CASSRGQGGTGELFF. CDR3 DNA: TGCGCCAGCAGCCGGGGACAGGGAGGCACCGGGGAGCTGTTTTTT.

This clone has only one observation. The chain has TRBV9 and TRBJ1-2; 7 bases map to TRBD1. The V gene's germline CDR1 is SGDLS and CDR2 YYNGEE. J was trimmed by 7 bases and V by 4 bases; bases with no gene match: 10. The CDR3 covers 14 residues. CDR3 amino acids: CASSSQTGHSGYTF. In nucleotides, the CDR3 is TGTGCCAGCAGCTCCCAGACAGGGCACTCTGGCTACACCTTC.

This clone appeared a single time. The gene calls are TRBV7-9 and TRBJ1-1; TRBD1 matches 7 bases. Germline assignment: CDR1 SEHNR and CDR2 FQNEAQ (reference sequence). The CDR3 runs 12 residues. The junction had 7 bases not matched to a gene; V was cut back by 5 bases and J by 10 bases. The CDR3, as DNA: TGTGCCAGCAGCCTGACAGGGTTCGGAGCTTTCTTT. Protein sequence: CASSLTGFGAFF.

V and J are TRBV10-3 and TRBJ2-6, with TRBD1 as a possible D gene (5 bases). CDR1 ENHRY and CDR2 SYGVKD come from the germline V gene. The V gene lost 5 bases and the J gene lost 0 bases, with 11 bases spanning the gap. The CDR3 covers 16 residues. CDR3 nucleotide sequence: TGTGCCATCAGTCAGGGTTTTCGCTCTGGGGCCAACGTCCTGACTTTC. Translated: CAISQGFRSGANVLTF.

This clone has only one observation. The genes are TRBV29-1 and TRBJ2-1, with a weak D call TRBD2 (6 bases). The CDR3 length is 13 residues. Looked up from germline, CDR1 is SQVTM and CDR2 is ANQGSEA. The V end was cut by 4 bases, the J end by 8 bases, with 15 bases between. The CDR3 protein is CSVVDGSLDEQFF. As DNA, the CDR3 is TGCAGCGTTGTTGACGGGAGTTTGGATGAGCAGTTCTTC.

The sample holds one count of this clone. The chain has TRBV10-3 and TRBJ2-2, with 10 bases identical to TRBD2. The CDR3 extends over 17 amino acids. Germline assignment: CDR1 ENHRY and CDR2 SYGVKD. The V gene end was trimmed by 2 bases and the J gene end by 4 bases; junction bases not matched to a gene: 7. The CDR3 bases are TGTGCCATCAGTGAGGGTGGTCGGACTAGCGGCACCGGGGAGCTGTTTTTT. The encoded protein is CAISEGGRTSGTGELFF.

The chain joins TRBV11-3 to TRBJ2-5; 7 positions match TRBD1. The CDR3 extends over 15 amino acids. With V trimmed by 1 base and J by 3 bases, 5 bases remained unmatched. Germline V gives CDR1 SGHNT, CDR2 YENEEA. The CDR3 nucleotides are TGTGCCAGCAGCTTAGGTGTCACAGGGGAAGAGACCCAGTACTTC. It codes for CASSLGVTGEETQYF.

In regard to this clone: The germline gene is not matched at one end of the junction; a read error may be the cause. This chain links TRBV4-2 with TRBJ2-7, with D maybe TRBD2 (6 bases). The V gene's germline CDR1 is LGHNA and CDR2 YNFKEQ. There are 13 residues in the CDR3. The CDR3 DNA sequence: TGTGCCAGCAGCCAGGACTACATGTACGCGCAGTACTTC. Amino acids: CASSQDYMYAQYF.

The CDR3 DNA reads TGTGCCAGCAGTGAATCAATGCTGCATGAGCAGTTCTTC. It translates to CASSESMLHEQFF. The rearrangement links TRBV2 to TRBJ2-1; the D is unclear. The length of the CDR3 is 13 residues. V was clipped by 2 bases and J by 8 bases, with 10 bases between them. From germline, CDR1 is SNHLY and CDR2 FYNNEI.

V and J are TRBV10-2 and TRBJ2-3, with D hard to call. Trimming removed 2 bases at V and 6 bases at J, with 6 bases between. CDR3 size: 12 residues. CDR1 and CDR2 (germline): WSHSY, SAAADI. CDR3 sequence reads: CASSETGDTQYF. CDR3 bases: TGCGCCAGCAGTGAGACCGGGGATACGCAGTATTTT.

The chain recombines TRBV27 with TRBJ1-2; no reliable D call. The V gene lost 2 bases and the J gene lost 4 bases, with 5 bases spanning the gap. The CDR3 contains 12 residues. Germline V CDR1 and CDR2: MNHEY, SMNVEV (reference sequence). In nucleotides, the CDR3 is TGTGCCAGCAGTTTAAAGGGCTATGGCTACACCTTC. This sequence encodes CASSLKGYGYTF.

This chain uses TRBV7-2 with TRBJ2-1; perhaps TRBD2 as D (6 bases). Germline loops: CDR1 SGHTA, CDR2 FQGNSA. The CDR3 consists of 16 residues. V lost 5 bases and J 2 bases, leaving 16 bases between the germline ends. The CDR3 region has the DNA TGTGCCAGCAGCCCGTCGGGAGCAGGAACCTACAATGAGCAGTTCTTC. Protein sequence: CASSPSGAGTYNEQFF.

The V and J genes are TRBV18 and TRBJ2-7, with 7 bases that match TRBD2. The V gene's germline CDR1 is KGHSH and CDR2 LQKENI. Germline trimming cut 4 bases from V and 0 bases from J; bases unmatched to any gene: 9. The length of the CDR3 is 16 residues. The CDR3 DNA reads as TGTGCCAGCTCACGGGGGTCCGGGGGGAGCTCCTACGAGCAGTACTTC. This translates into CASSRGSGGSSYEQYF.

V usage is TRBV4-3 and J usage is TRBJ1-1; no clear D gene. The length of the CDR3 is 14 residues. Trimming removed 2 bases at V and 1 base at J, with 8 bases between. Germline-derived CDR1 and CDR2 are LGHNA and YSLEER. The CDR3 DNA reads TGCGCCAGCAGCCAACAAATAACGAACACTGAAGCTTTCTTT. Encoded protein: CASSQQITNTEAFF.

Notes on this clone: One end of the junction does not line up with germline, which may come from a read error. The rearrangement links TRBV6-1 to TRBJ1-1, with D perhaps matching TRBD1 (6 bases). The CDR3 sequence is 16 residues long. Per the germline V gene, CDR1 is MNHNS and CDR2 is SASEGT. The CDR3 loop is CASSQAGAVLDTEAFF. CDR3 bases: TGTGCCAGCAGTCAAGCAGGGGCGGTGTTGGACACTGAAGCTTTCTTT.